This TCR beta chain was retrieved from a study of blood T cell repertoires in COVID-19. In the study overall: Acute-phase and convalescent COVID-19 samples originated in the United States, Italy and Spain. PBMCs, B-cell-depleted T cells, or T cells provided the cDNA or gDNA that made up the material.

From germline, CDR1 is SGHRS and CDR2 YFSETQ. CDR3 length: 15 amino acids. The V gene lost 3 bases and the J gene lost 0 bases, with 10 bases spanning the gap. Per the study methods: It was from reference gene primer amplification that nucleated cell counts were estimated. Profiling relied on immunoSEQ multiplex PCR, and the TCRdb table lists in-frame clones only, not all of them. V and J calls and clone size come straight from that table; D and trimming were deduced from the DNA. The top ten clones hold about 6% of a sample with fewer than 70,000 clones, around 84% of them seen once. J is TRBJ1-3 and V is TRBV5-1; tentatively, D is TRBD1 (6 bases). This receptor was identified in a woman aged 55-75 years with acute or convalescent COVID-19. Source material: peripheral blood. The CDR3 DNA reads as TGCGCCAGCAGCTCCACAGGGAGCTCTGGAAACACCATATATTTT. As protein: CASSSTGSSGNTIYF.